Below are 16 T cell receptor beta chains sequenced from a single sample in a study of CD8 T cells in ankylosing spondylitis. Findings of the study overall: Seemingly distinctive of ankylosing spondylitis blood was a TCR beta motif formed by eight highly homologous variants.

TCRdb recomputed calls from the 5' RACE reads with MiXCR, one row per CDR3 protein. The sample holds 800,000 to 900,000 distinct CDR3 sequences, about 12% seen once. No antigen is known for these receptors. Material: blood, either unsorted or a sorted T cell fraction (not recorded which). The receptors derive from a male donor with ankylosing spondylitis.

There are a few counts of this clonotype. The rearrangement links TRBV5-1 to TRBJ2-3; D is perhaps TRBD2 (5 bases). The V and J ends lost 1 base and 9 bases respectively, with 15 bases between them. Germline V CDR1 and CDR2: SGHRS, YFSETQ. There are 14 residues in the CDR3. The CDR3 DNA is TGCGCCAGCAGCTTGCAATCGGCCGAGGGCACGCAGTATTTT. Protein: CASSLQSAEGTQYF. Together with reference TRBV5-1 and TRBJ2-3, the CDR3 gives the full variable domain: KAGVTQTPRYLIKTRGQQVTLSCSPISGHRSVSWYQQTPGQGLQFLFEYFSETQRNKGNFPGRFSGRQFSNSRSEMNVSTLELGDSALYLCASSLQSAEGTQYFGPGTRLTVL.

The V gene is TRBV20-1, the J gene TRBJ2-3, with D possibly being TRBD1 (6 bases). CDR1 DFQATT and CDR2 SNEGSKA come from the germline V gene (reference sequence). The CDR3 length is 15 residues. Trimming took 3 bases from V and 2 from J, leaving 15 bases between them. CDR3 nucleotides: TGCAGTGCTAGTTCCCGGGACACCTCCACAGATACGCAGTATTTT. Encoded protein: CSASSRDTSTDTQYF.

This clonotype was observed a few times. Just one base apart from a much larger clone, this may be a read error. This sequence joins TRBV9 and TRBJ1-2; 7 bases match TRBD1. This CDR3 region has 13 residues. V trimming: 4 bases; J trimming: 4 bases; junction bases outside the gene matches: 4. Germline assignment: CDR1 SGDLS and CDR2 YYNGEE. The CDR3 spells CASSTDRFYGYTF. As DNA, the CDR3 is TGTGCCAGCAGCACGGACAGGTTCTATGGCTACACCTTC. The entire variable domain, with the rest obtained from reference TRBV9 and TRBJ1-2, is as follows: DSGVTQTPKHLITATGQRVTLRCSPRSGDLSVYWYQQSLDQGLQFLIQYYNGEERAKGNILERFSAQQFPDLHSELNLSSLELGDSALYFCASSTDRFYGYTFGSGTRLTVV.

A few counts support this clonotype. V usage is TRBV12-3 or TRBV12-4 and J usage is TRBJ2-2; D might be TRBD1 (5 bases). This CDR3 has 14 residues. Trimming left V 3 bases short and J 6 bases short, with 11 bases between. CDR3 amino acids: CASSFVGEPGELFF. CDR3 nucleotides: TGTGCCAGCAGTTTCGTAGGGGAACCCGGGGAGCTGTTTTTT.

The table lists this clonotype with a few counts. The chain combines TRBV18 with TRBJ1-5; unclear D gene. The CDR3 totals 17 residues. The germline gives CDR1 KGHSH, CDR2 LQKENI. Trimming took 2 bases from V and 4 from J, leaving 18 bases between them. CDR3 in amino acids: CASSPTPGPSRNQPQHF. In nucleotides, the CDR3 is TGTGCCAGCTCACCAACCCCCGGACCCTCACGAAATCAGCCCCAGCATTTT.

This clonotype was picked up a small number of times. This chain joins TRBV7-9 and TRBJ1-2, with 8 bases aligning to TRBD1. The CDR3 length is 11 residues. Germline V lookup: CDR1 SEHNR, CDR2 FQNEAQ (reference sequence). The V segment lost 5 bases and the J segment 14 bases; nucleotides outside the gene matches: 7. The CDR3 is CASSLRDRLTF. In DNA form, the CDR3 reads TGTGCCAGCAGCCTCCGGGACAGGTTAACCTTC. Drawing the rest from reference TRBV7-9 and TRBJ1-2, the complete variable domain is DTGVSQNPRHKITKRGQNVTFRCDPISEHNRLYWYRQTLGQGPEFLTYFQNEAQLEKSRLLSDRFSAERPKGSFSTLEIQRTEQGDSAMYLCASSLRDRLTFGSGTRLTVV.

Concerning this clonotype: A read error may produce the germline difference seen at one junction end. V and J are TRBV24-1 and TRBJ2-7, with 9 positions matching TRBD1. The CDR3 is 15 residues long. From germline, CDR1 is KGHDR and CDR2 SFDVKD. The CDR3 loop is CATSDPGTGSFEQYF. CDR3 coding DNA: TGTGCCACCAGTGACCCCGGGACAGGGTCCTTCGAGCAGTACTTC.

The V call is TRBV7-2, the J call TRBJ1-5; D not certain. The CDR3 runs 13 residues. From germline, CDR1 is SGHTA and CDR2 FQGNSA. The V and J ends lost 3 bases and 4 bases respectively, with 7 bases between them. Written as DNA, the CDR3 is TGTGCCAGCAGCTTTAAGGGAAATCAGCCCCAGCATTTT. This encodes CASSFKGNQPQHF.

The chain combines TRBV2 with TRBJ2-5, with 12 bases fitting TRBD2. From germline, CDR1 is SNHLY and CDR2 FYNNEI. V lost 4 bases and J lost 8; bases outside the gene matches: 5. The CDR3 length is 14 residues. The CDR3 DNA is TGTGCCAGCAGTGGGACTAGCGGGATAGTAACCCAGTACTTC. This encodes CASSGTSGIVTQYF.

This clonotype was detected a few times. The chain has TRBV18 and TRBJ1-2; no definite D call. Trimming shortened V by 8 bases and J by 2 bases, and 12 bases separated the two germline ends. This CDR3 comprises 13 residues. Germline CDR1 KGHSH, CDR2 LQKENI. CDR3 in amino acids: CASTSTPNYGYTF. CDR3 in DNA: TGTGCCAGCACCTCGACACCAAACTATGGCTACACCTTC.

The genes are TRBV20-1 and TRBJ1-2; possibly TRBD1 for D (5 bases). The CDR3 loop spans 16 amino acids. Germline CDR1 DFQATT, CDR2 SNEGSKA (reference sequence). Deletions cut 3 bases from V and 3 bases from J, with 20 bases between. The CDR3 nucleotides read TGCAGTGCTAGGGGGGTTCGGCATCTTGGCTACTATGGCTACACCTTC. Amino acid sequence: CSARGVRHLGYYGYTF.

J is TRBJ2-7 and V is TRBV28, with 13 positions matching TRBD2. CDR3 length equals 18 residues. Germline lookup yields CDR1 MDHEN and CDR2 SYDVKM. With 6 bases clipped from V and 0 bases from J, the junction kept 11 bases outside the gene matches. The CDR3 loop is CASSPIRTSGGISYEQYF. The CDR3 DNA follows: TGTGCCAGCAGCCCTATCCGGACTAGCGGGGGCATCTCCTACGAGCAGTACTTC. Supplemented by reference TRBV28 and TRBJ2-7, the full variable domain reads DVKVTQSSRYLVKRTGEKVFLECVQDMDHENMFWYRQDPGLGLRLIYFSYDVKMKEKGDIPEGYSVSREKKERFSLILESASTNQTSMYLCASSPIRTSGGISYEQYFGPGTRLTVT.

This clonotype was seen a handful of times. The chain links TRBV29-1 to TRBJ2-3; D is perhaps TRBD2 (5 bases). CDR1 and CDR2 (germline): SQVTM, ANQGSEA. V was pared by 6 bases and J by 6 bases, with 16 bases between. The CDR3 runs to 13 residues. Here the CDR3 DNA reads TGCAGCGTCGAGGGTGGGGTGTCCGATACGCAGTATTTT. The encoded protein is CSVEGGVSDTQYF.

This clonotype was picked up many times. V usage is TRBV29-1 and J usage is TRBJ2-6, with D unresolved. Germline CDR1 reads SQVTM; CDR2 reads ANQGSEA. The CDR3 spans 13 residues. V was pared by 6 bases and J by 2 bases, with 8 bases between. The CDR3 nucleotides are TGCAGCGTATCCGGAACTGGGGCCAACGTCCTGACTTTC. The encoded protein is CSVSGTGANVLTF. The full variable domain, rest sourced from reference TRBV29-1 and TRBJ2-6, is SAVISQKPSRDICQRGTSLTIQCQVDSQVTMMFWYRQQPGQSLTLIATANQGSEATYESGFVIDKFPISRPNLTFSTLTVSNMSPEDSSIYLCSVSGTGANVLTFGAGSRLTVL.

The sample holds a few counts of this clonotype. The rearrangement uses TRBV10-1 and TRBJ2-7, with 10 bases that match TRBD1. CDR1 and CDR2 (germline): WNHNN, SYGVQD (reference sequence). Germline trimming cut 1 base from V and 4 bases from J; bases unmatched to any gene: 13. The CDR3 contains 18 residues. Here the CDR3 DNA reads TGCGCCAGCAGTGAGTTAGAAACAGCCGGGACAGGGGTTTACGAGCAGTACTTC. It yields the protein CASSELETAGTGVYEQYF.

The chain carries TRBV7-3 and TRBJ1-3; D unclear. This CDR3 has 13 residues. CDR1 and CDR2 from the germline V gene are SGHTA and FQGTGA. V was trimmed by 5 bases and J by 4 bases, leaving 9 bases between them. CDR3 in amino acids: CASSPQAGNTIYF. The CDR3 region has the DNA TGTGCCAGCAGCCCCCAAGCGGGAAACACCATATATTTT.